The 19 T cell receptor beta chains in this list originate from one sample, sequenced in a study of T-cell memory formation after mild COVID-19. TCRdb re-called the 5' RACE reads with MiXCR, one entry per CDR3 protein. The sample has 100,000 to 120,000 distinct CDR3 sequences; roughly a sixth are singletons. Sequencing was carried out using PBMCs or a T cell subset sorted from them (not recorded which). All receptors derive from a man aged 18 to 35 who had mild COVID-19 (a few samples of this study predate the infection). Cell type and time point are not known.

V is TRBV4-2 and J is TRBJ2-2, with unresolved D. CDR3 size: 13 residues. The germline CDR1 and CDR2 sequences are LGHNA and YNFKEQ. V was pared by 4 bases and J by 5 bases, with 8 bases between. As DNA, the CDR3 is TGTGCCAGCAGCCTCCTAGGAACCGGGGAGCTGTTTTTT. It translates to CASSLLGTGELFF.

The V call is TRBV7-9, the J call TRBJ1-2; D is ambiguous. This CDR3 is 13 amino acids long. Between the trimmed V and J ends, which lost 5 bases and 4 bases, there was a span of 11 bases. CDR1 is SEHNR and CDR2 is FQNEAQ in the germline V gene (reference sequence). CDR3 in amino acids: CASSRDDAYGYTF. As DNA, the CDR3 is TGTGCCAGCAGCCGAGACGACGCCTATGGCTACACCTTC.

The chain joins TRBV6-2 or TRBV6-3 to TRBJ2-7; D not certain. The germline V gene has CDR1 MNHEY and CDR2 SVGEGT. The CDR3 contains 12 residues. The V end was cut by 0 bases, the J end by 6 bases, with 6 bases between. DNA for the CDR3: TGTGCCAGCAGTTACTCGACGGGCGAGCAGTACTTC. As protein: CASSYSTGEQYF.

The CDR3, as DNA: TGCGCCAGCAGCCAATCCCAGACAGGTCGTGGCTACACCTTC. Amino acid sequence: CASSQSQTGRGYTF. This chain connects TRBV4-1 to TRBJ1-2; perhaps TRBD1 as D (6 bases). This CDR3 contains 14 residues. The V end was cut by 2 bases, the J end by 7 bases, with 14 bases between. Per germline, CDR1 MGHRA and CDR2 YSYEKL.

The rearrangement links TRBV10-2 to TRBJ1-2; D gene ambiguous. The CDR3 is 14 amino acids. V shed 0 bases and J shed 8 bases, with 13 bases lying between them. Germline lookup yields CDR1 WSHSY and CDR2 SAAADI. CDR3 nucleotide sequence: TGCGCCAGCAGTGAGTCATGGCCCACCGGGGGCTACACCTTC. This translates into CASSESWPTGGYTF.

CDR3: CAWSLYFNYGYTF. CDR3 coding DNA: TGTGCCTGGAGTCTCTACTTCAACTATGGCTACACCTTC. V usage is TRBV30 and J usage is TRBJ1-2; D gene unclear. Trimming took off 2 bases at V and 2 bases at J, with 9 bases between the two ends. This CDR3 has 13 residues. Germline lookup yields CDR1 GTSNPN and CDR2 SVGIG (reference sequence).

CDR3 sequence (DNA): TGTGCCAGCAGTACCCTTTTGGCCGGCAGCAATCAGCCCCAGCATTTT. As protein: CASSTLLAGSNQPQHF. This sequence joins TRBV6-1 and TRBJ1-5; D is uncertain. The V gene lost 5 bases and the J gene lost 1 base, with 15 bases spanning the gap. The CDR3 covers 16 residues. Germline CDR1 is MNHNS and CDR2 is SASEGT.

This clonotype was detected ten times or more. This chain links TRBV7-2 with TRBJ2-7; no firm D call. Deletions cut 4 bases from V and 3 bases from J, with 13 bases between. Germline CDR1 is SGHTA and CDR2 is FQGNSA. This CDR3 contains 14 residues. The CDR3 DNA reads TGTGCCAGCAGCTCACGGACCCTAGACTACGAGCAGTACTTC. Translation: CASSSRTLDYEQYF.

This clonotype has a handful of counts. In nucleotides, the CDR3 is TGTGCCAGCAGTTACGGGACAGGAAATTTAGAGACCCAGTACTTC. This sequence encodes CASSYGTGNLETQYF. The gene calls are TRBV6-2 or TRBV6-3 and TRBJ2-5; 8 bases fit TRBD1. Looked up from germline, CDR1 is MNHEY and CDR2 is SVGEGT. This CDR3 has 15 residues. J lost 4 bases, V lost 2 bases, and 6 bases had no gene match.

This clonotype was observed a handful of times. The rearrangement links TRBV18 to TRBJ2-1, with D perhaps given as TRBD1 or TRBD2 (6 bases each). CDR3 length: 13 residues. The V gene lost 7 bases and the J gene lost 6 bases, with 13 bases spanning the gap. Germline V gene sequence: CDR1 KGHSH, CDR2 LQKENI. CDR3: CASWGATINEQFF. The CDR3 DNA sequence: TGTGCCAGCTGGGGGGCGACTATCAATGAGCAGTTCTTC.

The V and J genes are TRBV6-2 or TRBV6-3 and TRBJ2-5; D is uncertain. Germline V CDR1 and CDR2: MNHEY, SVGEGT. The CDR3 is 12 amino acids. V lost 6 bases and J lost 9, with 14 bases in between. The CDR3 here is CASSRLAPAQYF. In nucleotides, the CDR3 is TGTGCCAGCAGCAGACTTGCGCCGGCCCAGTACTTC.

This clonotype was seen a handful of times. This chain uses TRBV18 with TRBJ1-4, with TRBD1 matching over 10 bases. The CDR3 covers 16 residues. The trim removed 6 bases at V and 6 bases at J, leaving 10 bases unmatched. CDR1 is KGHSH, CDR2 LQKENI, per germline. The CDR3: CASSSGTGEGHEKLFF. CDR3 DNA sequence: TGTGCCAGCTCGTCCGGGACAGGGGAAGGACATGAAAAACTGTTTTTT.

This clonotype showed up just a few times. This sequence joins TRBV29-1 and TRBJ1-4; 8 bases align to TRBD1. Germline CDR1 reads SQVTM; CDR2 reads ANQGSEA. The CDR3 covers 14 residues. V was pared by 5 bases and J by 7 bases, with 9 bases of the junction left unmatched. The CDR3: CSVSQGARGEKLFF. The DNA of the CDR3 is TGCAGCGTTTCTCAGGGGGCGCGGGGTGAAAAACTGTTTTTT. The variable domain in full, with the rest retrieved from reference TRBV29-1 and TRBJ1-4, is SAVISQKPSRDICQRGTSLTIQCQVDSQVTMMFWYRQQPGQSLTLIATANQGSEATYESGFVIDKFPISRPNLTFSTLTVSNMSPEDSSIYLCSVSQGARGEKLFFGSGTQLSVL.

V gene TRBV7-2 combines with J gene TRBJ1-2; D not certain. The CDR3 is 17 amino acids. The ends were cut back, 1 base at V and 3 bases at J, with 18 bases in the middle. Per germline, CDR1 SGHTA and CDR2 FQGNSA. The CDR3 is CASSLDELESAYYGYTF. The CDR3 bases are TGTGCCAGCAGCTTAGACGAACTAGAGAGCGCTTACTATGGCTACACCTTC.

This clonotype was seen a few times. The chain employs TRBV11-3 and TRBJ1-4; tentatively, D is TRBD1 (6 bases). CDR3 length: 17 amino acids. V dropped 5 bases and J dropped 0 bases, with 16 bases sitting between them. From germline, CDR1 is SGHNT and CDR2 YENEEA. CDR3 loop: CASSPTPGTTTNEKLFF. In DNA form, the CDR3 reads TGTGCCAGCAGCCCAACTCCCGGGACAACAACTAATGAAAAACTGTTTTTT. Based on the CDR3 plus reference TRBV11-3 and TRBJ1-4, the full variable domain is EAGVVQSPRYKIIEKKQPVAFWCNPISGHNTLYWYLQNLGQGPELLIRYENEEAVDDSQLPKDRFSAERLKGVDSTLKIQPAELGDSAVYLCASSPTPGTTTNEKLFFGSGTQLSVL.

This clonotype has a handful of counts. The chain joins TRBV5-6 to TRBJ1-6; D call uncertain. This CDR3 comprises 14 residues. Germline loops: CDR1 SGHDT, CDR2 YYEEEE. Trimming took 4 bases from V and 1 from J, leaving 6 bases between them. The CDR3 sequence is CASSGRSYNSPLHF. Here the CDR3 DNA reads TGTGCCAGCAGCGGTAGATCCTATAATTCACCCCTCCACTTT.

This clonotype was picked up many times. V gene TRBV4-3 combines with J gene TRBJ2-3, with D tentatively TRBD1 (5 bases). CDR3 size: 14 residues. Germline V lookup: CDR1 LGHNA, CDR2 YSLEER. The germline V and J ends were trimmed by 4 bases and 3 bases, with 11 bases remaining between them. This chain's CDR3 is CASSRRQGTDTQYF. CDR3 in DNA: TGCGCCAGCAGCCGTCGTCAGGGAACAGATACGCAGTATTTT.

This clonotype has more than one count but fewer than ten. The J gene is TRBJ1-5, the V gene TRBV24-1; D not resolved. The V end was cut by 6 bases, the J end by 3 bases, with 8 bases between. The CDR3 spans 13 residues. Germline V gene sequence: CDR1 KGHDR, CDR2 SFDVKD. The CDR3 nucleotides are TGTGCCACCAGTTGGGCAGACAATCAGCCCCAGCATTTT. Translating gives CATSWADNQPQHF.

In its sample, this clonotype was seen many times. The chain uses TRBV12-3 or TRBV12-4 and TRBJ1-2; D remains unclear. The CDR3 spans 13 residues. V lost 5 bases and J 5 bases, leaving 12 bases between the germline ends. CDR3 bases: TGTGCCAGCAGTCCCGAAATGAGTTATGGCTACACCTTC. This codes for CASSPEMSYGYTF.